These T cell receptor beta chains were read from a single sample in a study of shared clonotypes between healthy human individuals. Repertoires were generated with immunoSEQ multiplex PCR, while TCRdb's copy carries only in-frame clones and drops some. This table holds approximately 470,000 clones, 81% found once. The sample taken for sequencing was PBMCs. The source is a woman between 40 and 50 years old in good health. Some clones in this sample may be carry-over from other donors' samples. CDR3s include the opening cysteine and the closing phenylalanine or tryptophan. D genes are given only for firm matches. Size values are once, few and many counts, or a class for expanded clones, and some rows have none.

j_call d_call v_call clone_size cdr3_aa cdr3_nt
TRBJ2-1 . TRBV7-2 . CASSLDGRSDNEQFF TGTGCCAGCAGCTTAGACGGGAGATCGGACAATGAGCAGTTCTTC
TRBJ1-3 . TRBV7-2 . CASSLDSRSGNTIYF TGTGCCAGCAGCTTAGACAGCCGCTCTGGAAACACCATATATTTT
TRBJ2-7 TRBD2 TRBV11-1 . CASSSGLAVYEQYF TGTGCCAGCAGCTCCGGACTAGCGGTTTACGAGCAGTACTTC
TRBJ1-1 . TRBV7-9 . CASSSNGWNTEAFF TGTGCCAGCAGCTCAAATGGTTGGAACACTGAAGCTTTCTTT
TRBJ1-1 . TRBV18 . CASSPVPKIQRNTEAFF TGTGCCAGCTCACCCGTTCCGAAAATCCAACGGAACACTGAAGCTTTCTTT
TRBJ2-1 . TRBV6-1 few CASTKQLGTYNEQFF TGTGCCAGCACCAAGCAGCTGGGGACCTACAATGAGCAGTTCTTC
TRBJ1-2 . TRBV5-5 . CASSFDGNYGYTF TGTGCCAGCAGCTTCGACGGCAACTATGGCTACACCTTC
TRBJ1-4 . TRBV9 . CASSAGAFNEKLFF TGTGCCAGCAGCGCAGGGGCTTTTAACGAAAAACTGTTTTTT
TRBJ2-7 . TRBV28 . CAISQAGVRSEQYF TGTGCCATATCGCAGGCAGGGGTGAGGAGCGAGCAGTACTTC
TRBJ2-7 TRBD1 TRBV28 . CASSSLQGSYEQYF TGTGCCAGCAGTTCCTTACAGGGGTCCTACGAGCAGTACTTC
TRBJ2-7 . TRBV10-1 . CASRSKGDTIYEQYF TGCGCCAGCAGATCTAAGGGGGACACAATCTACGAGCAGTACTTC
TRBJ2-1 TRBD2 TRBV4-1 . CASSQDSSGLLKNNEQFF TGCGCCAGCAGCCAAGATAGTAGCGGGCTGCTTAAAAACAATGAGCAGTTCTTC
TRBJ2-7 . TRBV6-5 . CASSYSRGRYEQYF TGTGCCAGCAGTTACTCCAGGGGGAGGTACGAGCAGTACTTC
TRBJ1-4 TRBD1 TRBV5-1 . CASSPVPGQGSNEKLFF TGCGCCAGCAGCCCGGTCCCGGGACAGGGCTCCAATGAAAAACTGTTTTTT
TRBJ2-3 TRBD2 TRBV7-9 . CASSLAALAGGDTQYF TGTGCCAGCAGCTTAGCGGCGCTAGCGGGGGGAGATACGCAGTATTTT